The 31 T cell receptor beta chains given below trace back to one sample, sequenced in a study of Ad26.COV2.S vaccination and SARS-CoV-2 variants. Treatment described: about 20 received Ad26.COV2.S at low or high dose, single or two shots; five or six received placebo; per-sample allocation not given. Specimens were obtained on day 63 following the first vaccine or placebo injection. Libraries were prepared by immunoSEQ multiplex PCR; TCRdb keeps only in-frame clonotypes and omits some of them. Here the sample spans 290,000 or so clones, 80% to 90% being singletons. The sequenced sample was peripheral blood, obtained in a trial of Ad26.COV2.S vaccine versus placebo. These receptors all stem from a person aged 18-65 years who received the Ad26.COV2.S COVID-19 vaccine or a placebo.

The J gene is TRBJ2-5, the V gene TRBV5-1, with 11 bases lining up with TRBD1. V lost 4 bases, J lost 5 bases, and 10 bases stayed unmatched. CDR3 size: 16 residues. Looked up from germline, CDR1 is SGHRS and CDR2 is YFSETQ. CDR3 sequence reads: CASSTDWTGGGETQYF. Here the CDR3 DNA reads TGCGCCAGCAGCACGGATTGGACAGGGGGCGGGGAGACCCAGTACTTC.

CDR3 DNA sequence: TGTGCCAGTAGTACCCAAGACCCCTTTGAGCCCCAGCATTTT. Its translation is CASSTQDPFEPQHF. The chain carries TRBV19 and TRBJ1-5; D gene ambiguous. Germline V gene data show CDR1 as LNHDA and CDR2 as SQIVND (reference sequence). Between the trimmed V and J ends, which lost 4 bases and 8 bases, there was a span of 15 bases. The CDR3 consists of 14 residues.

This chain connects TRBV10-3 to TRBJ2-7, with D maybe TRBD2 (7 bases). In germline, CDR1 is ENHRY, CDR2 SYGVKD. The CDR3 spans 13 residues. V was shortened by 7 bases and J by 5 bases, with 15 bases between the two germline ends. The DNA for the CDR3 is TGTGCCATCACCGAGGGGGGGACCAACGAGCAGTACTTC. As protein: CAITEGGTNEQYF.

A single count supports this clone. This chain links TRBV7-2 with TRBJ2-1, with a weak D call TRBD2 (5 bases). Trimming left V 5 bases short and J 13 bases short, with 18 bases between. From germline, CDR1 is SGHTA and CDR2 FQGNSA. This CDR3 comprises 13 residues. The CDR3 DNA follows: TGTGCCAGCAGCGATATAAACGGGAAGGTCCAGTTCTTC. As protein: CASSDINGKVQFF.

The chain links TRBV7-6 to TRBJ2-2; perhaps TRBD1 as D (5 bases). The ends were cut back, 1 base at V and 8 bases at J, with 8 bases in the middle. This CDR3 region has 13 residues. Germline-derived CDR1 and CDR2 are SGHVS and FNYEAQ. The CDR3 loop is CASSLVNRGELFF. The CDR3 bases are TGTGCCAGCAGCTTAGTGAACAGGGGGGAGCTGTTTTTT.

The V and J genes are TRBV5-1 and TRBJ2-7, with D tentatively TRBD1 (6 bases). Trimming pared 2 bases from V and 5 bases from J, leaving 11 bases between. CDR1 SGHRS and CDR2 YFSETQ come from the germline V gene. The CDR3 contains 13 residues. DNA of the CDR3: TGCGCCAGCAGCTTTCCAGGGGTAGACGAGCAGTACTTC. Its protein product is CASSFPGVDEQYF.

The chain joins TRBV5-1 to TRBJ1-6, with TRBD1 identical over 10 bases. This CDR3 has 14 amino acids. Germline CDR1 is SGHRS and CDR2 is YFSETQ. The trim removed 3 bases at V and 14 bases at J, leaving 8 bases unmatched. CDR3 DNA: TGCGCCAGCAGCTGGGGGACAGGGGAGCCAACCCTCCACTTT. Translated, it gives CASSWGTGEPTLHF.

This chain links TRBV7-2 with TRBJ1-4; 8 nucleotides agree with TRBD1. Germline CDR1 and CDR2: SGHTA and FQGNSA. The CDR3 loop spans 15 amino acids. With 4 bases clipped from V and 0 bases from J, the junction kept 1 base outside the gene matches. The chain's CDR3 is CASSSDRATNEKLFF. The CDR3 DNA reads TGTGCCAGCAGCTCGGACAGGGCAACTAATGAAAAACTGTTTTTT.

V gene TRBV6-5 combines with J gene TRBJ2-3; 11 nucleotides line up with TRBD2. Trimming removed 10 bases from V and 2 bases from J; junction bases left unmatched: 8. The CDR3 contains 15 residues. Germline V gene lookup returns CDR1 MNHEY and CDR2 SVGAGI. The CDR3 DNA follows: TGTGCCATCCGAGGACTAGCGGGTTTCACAGATACGCAGTATTTT. Protein product: CAIRGLAGFTDTQYF.

V and J are TRBV7-2 and TRBJ2-1, with D perhaps matching TRBD2 (5 bases). Deletions cut 6 bases from V and 0 bases from J, with 15 bases between. The CDR3 covers 16 residues. Per germline, CDR1 SGHTA and CDR2 FQGNSA. For the CDR3, the DNA is TGTGCCAGCAGTCCTAGGACTTCCAGCTCCTACAATGAGCAGTTCTTC. This sequence encodes CASSPRTSSSYNEQFF.

CDR3 residues: CASSESIGTENSPLHF. The CDR3 nucleotides read TGCGCCAGCAGTGAGTCGATAGGGACAGAAAATTCACCCCTCCACTTT. The V and J genes are TRBV10-1 and TRBJ1-6; 7 nucleotides align to TRBD1. CDR1 is WNHNN and CDR2 is SYGVQD in the germline V gene (reference sequence). The CDR3 covers 16 residues. Trimming cost V 0 bases and J 7 bases; bases outside gene matches: 6.

The chain combines TRBV9 with TRBJ2-1; 9 bases are a match to TRBD2. This CDR3 region has 16 residues. Germline assignment: CDR1 SGDLS and CDR2 YYNGEE. V lost 6 bases, J lost 0 bases, and 7 bases stayed unmatched. The CDR3 region has the DNA TGTGCCAGCACTCCATTAGCGGGGGTCTCCTACAATGAGCAGTTCTTC. It codes for CASTPLAGVSYNEQFF.

The chain combines TRBV2 with TRBJ1-4; D unresolved. Trimming left V 7 bases short and J 4 bases short, with 16 bases between. CDR3 length equals 15 residues. The V gene's germline CDR1 is SNHLY and CDR2 FYNNEI. Written as DNA, the CDR3 is TGTGCCAGCAAGAAGCAGCGCCGGAATAATGAAAAACTGTTTTTT. Translation: CASKKQRRNNEKLFF.

This clone was seen only a few times. The chain employs TRBV4-2 and TRBJ2-7; D gene unclear. The CDR3 spans 16 residues. Looked up from germline, CDR1 is LGHNA and CDR2 is YNFKEQ. Trimming cost V 0 bases and J 1 base, with 13 bases left between them. The CDR3 spells CASSQDLLGRSYEQYF. As DNA, the CDR3 is TGTGCCAGCAGCCAAGATCTACTGGGTCGTTCCTACGAGCAGTACTTC.

The chain combines TRBV27 with TRBJ2-3, with D possibly being TRBD2 (5 bases). CDR3 length: 13 amino acids. Trimming left V 7 bases short and J 3 bases short, with 11 bases between. CDR1 and CDR2 from the germline V gene are MNHEY and SMNVEV (reference sequence). CDR3 loop: CASTRTGTDTQYF. CDR3 nucleotide sequence: TGTGCCAGCACCCGGACGGGGACAGATACGCAGTATTTT.

V usage is TRBV29-1 and J usage is TRBJ2-3, with 10 positions matching TRBD2. J was trimmed by 1 base and V by 7 bases; bases with no gene match: 5. Germline lookup yields CDR1 SQVTM and CDR2 ANQGSEA. The CDR3 has 14 amino acids. The DNA of the CDR3 is TGCAGCGCCAAGCGGGGGGGCGGCACAGATACGCAGTATTTT. This codes for CSAKRGGGTDTQYF.

The genes are TRBV28 and TRBJ1-5; D remains ambiguous. The CDR3 totals 18 residues. Germline V gene lookup returns CDR1 MDHEN and CDR2 SYDVKM. Trimming cost V 1 base and J 2 bases, with 18 bases left between them. The CDR3 loop reads CASSLFKSWDRGNQPQHF. CDR3 in DNA: TGTGCCAGCAGTTTATTTAAATCTTGGGATCGAGGCAATCAGCCCCAGCATTTT.

J is TRBJ2-2 and V is TRBV5-8, with a tentative D call TRBD1 (6 bases). The CDR3 extends over 17 amino acids. V was trimmed by 5 bases and J by 0 bases, leaving 17 bases between them. Germline V gives CDR1 SGHTS, CDR2 YDEGEE. CDR3 sequence: CASRSGTHYANTGELFF. As DNA, the CDR3 is TGTGCCAGCAGATCCGGGACACACTACGCGAACACCGGGGAGCTGTTTTTT.

The chain joins TRBV5-1 to TRBJ2-3; TRBD2 matches at 8 bases. The CDR3 has 14 residues. In germline, CDR1 is SGHRS, CDR2 YFSETQ. The V and J ends lost 5 bases and 2 bases, in that order; junction bases with no gene match: 4. In DNA, the CDR3 is TGCGCCAGCAGTGAACTAGCGGTCACAGATACGCAGTATTTT. Its protein is CASSELAVTDTQYF.

This sequence joins TRBV18 and TRBJ2-7; D ambiguous. The CDR3 totals 14 residues. Germline CDR1 is KGHSH and CDR2 is LQKENI. The V end lost 2 bases, the J end lost 0 bases, and 8 bases lay between the germline ends. This CDR3 is CASSPEDGSYEQYF. CDR3 bases: TGTGCCAGCTCACCAGAAGACGGCTCCTACGAGCAGTACTTC.

The chain carries TRBV6-5 and TRBJ2-2; no clear D. V was pared by 0 bases and J by 4 bases, with 12 bases between. The V gene's germline CDR1 is MNHEY and CDR2 SVGAGI. CDR3 size: 16 residues. The CDR3 reads CASSYSTGRSTGELFF. The CDR3 DNA is TGTGCCAGCAGTTACTCGACCGGAAGGTCCACCGGGGAGCTGTTTTTT.

J is TRBJ1-1 and V is TRBV27; TRBD1 matches at 8 bases. Germline CDR1 MNHEY, CDR2 SMNVEV (reference sequence). The V and J ends lost 6 bases and 3 bases, in that order; junction bases with no gene match: 3. This CDR3 is built from 13 residues. The CDR3 DNA follows: TGTGCCAGCAGGGAGACAGGGGACACTGAAGCTTTCTTT. Protein product: CASRETGDTEAFF.

This rearrangement joins TRBV7-9 to TRBJ1-1, with D uncertain. There are 13 residues in the CDR3. Trimming removed 4 bases at V and 7 bases at J, with 13 bases between. The V gene's germline CDR1 is SEHNR and CDR2 FQNEAQ (reference sequence). The chain's CDR3 is CASSSSEVSEAFF. The CDR3 DNA reads as TGTGCCAGCAGCTCCTCGGAAGTAAGTGAAGCTTTCTTT.

The rearrangement joins TRBV7-9 to TRBJ1-1; 10 nucleotides agree with TRBD1. Germline V lookup: CDR1 SEHNR, CDR2 FQNEAQ (reference sequence). This CDR3 region has 15 residues. Losses at the gene ends were 3 bases for V and 4 bases for J; bases not matched to a gene: 5. The CDR3 DNA is TGTGCCAGCAGCTTGACAGGGGGCTGGGGCACTGAAGCTTTCTTT. Protein: CASSLTGGWGTEAFF.

This clone showed up just a few times. CDR3 region: CSASSPLSGWGNQPQHF. As DNA, the CDR3 is TGCAGTGCTAGTAGCCCCTTGAGTGGATGGGGCAATCAGCCCCAGCATTTT. V gene TRBV20-1 combines with J gene TRBJ1-5; D remains unclear. V was cut by 3 bases and J by 2 bases, with 20 bases left in between. CDR3 length: 17 amino acids. The germline CDR1 and CDR2 sequences are DFQATT and SNEGSKA (reference sequence).

The rearrangement links TRBV14 to TRBJ1-1; the D is unclear. This CDR3 has 13 amino acids. V was cut by 4 bases and J by 1 base, with 7 bases left in between. The germline V gene encodes CDR1 SGHDN and CDR2 FVKESK. The CDR3 region is CASSPQRNTEAFF. The CDR3 nucleotides read TGTGCCAGCAGCCCGCAGCGGAACACTGAAGCTTTCTTT.

The chain couples TRBV5-4 to TRBJ2-3; D may be TRBD2 (7 bases). V shed 2 bases and J shed 5 bases, with 15 bases lying between them. CDR1 is SGHNT and CDR2 is YYREEE in the germline V gene (reference sequence). The CDR3 sequence is 15 residues long. In nucleotides, the CDR3 is TGTGCCAGCAGCTTAAGGGGGGGCCAGGGAGATACGCAGTATTTT. As protein: CASSLRGGQGDTQYF.

The chain is built from TRBV12-3 or TRBV12-4 and TRBJ2-1; unclear D gene. There are 11 residues in the CDR3. The V and J ends lost 3 bases and 6 bases respectively, with 3 bases between them. The CDR3 bases are TGTGCCAGCAGTTTTCGCAATGAGCAGTTCTTC. Its protein product is CASSFRNEQFF.

As regards this clone: Different DNA sequences within this sample yield the same CDR3. This chain joins TRBV6-5 and TRBJ2-1, with no clear D. CDR3 size: 13 residues. In germline, CDR1 is MNHEY, CDR2 SVGAGI. The ends were cut back, 0 bases at V and 7 bases at J, with 7 bases in the middle. Written as DNA, the CDR3 is TGTGCCAGCAGTTACTCTAGAGGTAATGAGCAGTTCTTC. It yields the protein CASSYSRGNEQFF.

This sequence joins TRBV18 and TRBJ1-2; possibly TRBD1 for D (5 bases). V was clipped by 2 bases and J by 0 bases, with 10 bases between them. Germline V gives CDR1 KGHSH, CDR2 LQKENI. The CDR3 contains 15 residues. The chain's CDR3 is CASSPSMGPNYGYTF. DNA of the CDR3: TGTGCCAGCTCACCAAGTATGGGGCCTAACTATGGCTACACCTTC.

The chain links TRBV2 to TRBJ2-7; 8 bases map to TRBD2. CDR1 is SNHLY, CDR2 FYNNEI, per germline. V gave up 4 bases and J gave up 3 bases; unmatched junction bases: 2. The CDR3 spans 13 residues. As DNA, the CDR3 is TGTGCCAGCAGTGTACTAGCGGACTACGAGCAGTACTTC. It yields the protein CASSVLADYEQYF.